Each of the 3 T cell receptor beta chains below was sequenced from the same sample in a study of shared clonotypes between healthy human individuals. Measured with immunoSEQ multiplex PCR; TCRdb has only the in-frame clones, and not every one. The table includes 2 million to 2.5 million clones, 93% detected once. The sample comprised naive CD4+ T cells from PBMCs. As to subset: CD45RA+ positively selected. The receptor source for this set is a man between 18 and 35 years old in good health. Some clones in this sample may be carry-over from other donors' samples.

Worth noting for this clone: Other DNA sequences in this specimen translate into the identical CDR3. The CDR3 protein is CASSVQGQGYEQYF. CDR3 DNA sequence: TGTGCCAGCAGCGTCCAGGGACAGGGCTACGAGCAGTACTTC. The rearrangement links TRBV9 to TRBJ2-7; 9 bases are a match to TRBD1. The CDR3 sequence is 14 residues long. V was pared by 2 bases and J by 3 bases, with 3 bases of the junction left unmatched. The germline V gene has CDR1 SGDLS and CDR2 YYNGEE.

This clone was detected only a few times. The CDR3 region is CASSPKQGGQPQHF. The CDR3 DNA is TGCGCCAGCAGCCCGAAACAGGGGGGACAGCCCCAGCATTTT. The chain carries TRBV4-1 and TRBJ1-5; TRBD1 matches 8 bases. From germline, CDR1 is MGHRA and CDR2 YSYEKL. The CDR3 runs to 14 residues. Losses at the gene ends were 4 bases for V and 7 bases for J; bases not matched to a gene: 6.

The table lists this clone with a count of one. This chain uses TRBV5-6 with TRBJ2-1, with 8 bases aligning to TRBD2. The germline V gene encodes CDR1 SGHDT and CDR2 YYEEEE. The CDR3 runs 14 residues. The junction had 6 bases not matched to a gene; V was cut back by 4 bases and J by 6 bases. The CDR3 here is CASSHGRATNEQFF. For the CDR3, the DNA is TGTGCCAGCAGCCACGGGAGGGCCACCAATGAGCAGTTCTTC.